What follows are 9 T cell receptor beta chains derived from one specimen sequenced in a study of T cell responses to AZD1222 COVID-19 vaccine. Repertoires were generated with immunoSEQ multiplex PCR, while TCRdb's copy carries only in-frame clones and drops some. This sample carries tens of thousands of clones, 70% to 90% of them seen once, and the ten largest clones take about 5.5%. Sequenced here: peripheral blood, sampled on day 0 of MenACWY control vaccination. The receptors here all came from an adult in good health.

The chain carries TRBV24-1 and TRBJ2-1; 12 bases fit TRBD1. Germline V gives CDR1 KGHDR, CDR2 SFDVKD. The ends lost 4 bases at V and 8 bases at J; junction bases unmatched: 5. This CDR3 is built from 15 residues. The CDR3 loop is CATSETGTGGDEQFF. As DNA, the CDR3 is TGTGCCACCAGTGAAACCGGGACAGGGGGCGATGAGCAGTTCTTC.

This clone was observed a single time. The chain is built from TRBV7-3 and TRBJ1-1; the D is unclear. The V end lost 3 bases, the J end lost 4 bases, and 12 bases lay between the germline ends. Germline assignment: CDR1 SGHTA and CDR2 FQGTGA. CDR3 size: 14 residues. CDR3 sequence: CASSFSGSSTEAFF. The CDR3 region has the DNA TGTGCCAGCAGCTTTAGCGGGTCCTCCACTGAAGCTTTCTTT. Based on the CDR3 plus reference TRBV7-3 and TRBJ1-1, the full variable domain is GAGVSQTPSNKVTEKGKYVELRCDPISGHTALYWYRQSLGQGPEFLIYFQGTGAADDSGLPNDRFFAVRPEGSVSTLKIQRTERGDSAVYLCASSFSGSSTEAFFGQGTRLTVV.

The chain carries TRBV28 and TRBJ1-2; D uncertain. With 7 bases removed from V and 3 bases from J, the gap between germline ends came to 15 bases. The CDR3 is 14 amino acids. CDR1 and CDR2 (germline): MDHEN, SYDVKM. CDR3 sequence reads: CASTLGVSYYGYTF. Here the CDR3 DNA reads TGTGCCAGCACATTAGGTGTCTCATACTATGGCTACACCTTC.

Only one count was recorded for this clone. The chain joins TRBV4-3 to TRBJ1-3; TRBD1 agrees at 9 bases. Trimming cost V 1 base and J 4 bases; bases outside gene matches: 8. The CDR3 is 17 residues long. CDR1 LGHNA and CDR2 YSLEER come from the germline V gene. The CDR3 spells CASSQGGQGTGGNTIYF. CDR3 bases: TGCGCCAGCAGCCAAGGAGGACAGGGGACGGGGGGAAACACCATATATTTT.

CDR3 nucleotides: TGTGCCAGCAGCTCGAGGACTGTTTACGAGCAGTACTTC. It encodes CASSSRTVYEQYF. The J gene is TRBJ2-7, the V gene TRBV7-2, with D perhaps TRBD2 (5 bases). V lost 4 bases to trimming and J lost 4 bases, with 11 bases between them. CDR1 and CDR2 (germline): SGHTA, FQGNSA. The CDR3 extends over 13 amino acids.

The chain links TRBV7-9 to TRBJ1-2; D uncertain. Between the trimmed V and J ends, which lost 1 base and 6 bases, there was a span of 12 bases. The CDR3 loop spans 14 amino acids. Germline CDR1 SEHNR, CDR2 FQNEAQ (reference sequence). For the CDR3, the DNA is TGTGCCAGCAGCTTAGGACGGACTGTGGATGGCTACACCTTC. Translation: CASSLGRTVDGYTF.

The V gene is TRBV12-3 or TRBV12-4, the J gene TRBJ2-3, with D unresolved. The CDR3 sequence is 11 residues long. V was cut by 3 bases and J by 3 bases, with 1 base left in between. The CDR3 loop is CASSFTDTQYF. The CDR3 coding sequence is TGTGCCAGCAGTTTTACAGATACGCAGTATTTT.

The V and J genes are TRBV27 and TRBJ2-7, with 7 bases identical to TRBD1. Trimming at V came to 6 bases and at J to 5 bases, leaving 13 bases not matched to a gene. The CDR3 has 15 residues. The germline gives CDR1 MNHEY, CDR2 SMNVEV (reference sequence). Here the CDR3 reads CASRPAPTGVNEQYF. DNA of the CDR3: TGTGCCAGCAGGCCCGCCCCTACAGGGGTGAACGAGCAGTACTTC.

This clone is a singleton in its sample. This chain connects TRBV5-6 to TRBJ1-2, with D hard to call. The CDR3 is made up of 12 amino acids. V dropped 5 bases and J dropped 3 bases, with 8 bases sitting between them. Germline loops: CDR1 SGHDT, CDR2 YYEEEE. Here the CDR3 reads CASSSIYYGYTF. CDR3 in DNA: TGTGCCAGCAGTTCGATTTACTATGGCTACACCTTC.